This T cell receptor (beta chain) was captured by sequencing in a study of CD8+ T cells in alopecia areata. General study results and limits: The study also sequences resident alphabeta T cells of normal skin in scalp samples. Mice gave a clearer picture of TCR sharing than patients did, possibly for HLA-related reasons. Affected scalp, especially in alopecia totalis/universalis, had a higher clonality than normal scalp did.

This clone occurred a few times. As yet, its antigen is unknown. Extraction and reverse transcription of RNA yielded cDNA as the sequencing template. Measured with immunoSEQ multiplex PCR; TCRdb has only the in-frame clones, and not every one. The table has a few hundred thousand clones, about 61% seen once; the top ten hold 4.5% to 6%. Cell sorting was applied to PBMCs, and CD4+ and CD8+ T cells were collected. This CDR3 comprises 14 residues. Trimming pared 1 base from V and 0 bases from J, leaving 8 bases between. Germline CDR1 reads SGHRS; CDR2 reads YFSETQ. Sequenced: CD8+ T cells sorted from blood. The chain uses TRBV5-1 and TRBJ2-7; D is possibly TRBD2 (5 bases). The source is a human donor in good health. The CDR3 loop reads CASSLNRGSYEQYF. The CDR3 DNA reads TGCGCCAGCAGCTTGAACCGGGGCTCCTACGAGCAGTACTTC.